This paragraph reports one T cell receptor beta chain. The antigen remains unidentified. The source of the sample is a study of graft-versus-host responses after intestinal transplantation. Study-wide context: Each transplant was multivisceral, liver-intestinal, or isolated intestinal. Uniformly, recipients were administered anti-thymocyte globulin induction with subsequent tacrolimus and steroids for three to four years. Study-wide results and caveats: Investigators detected GvH clones in recipient marrow, with some emerging earlier in ileum or blood. Allograft graft-versus-host to host-versus-graft clonal ratios ran high in patients with graft-donor T cell macrochimerism.

The CDR3 covers 15 residues. V was shortened by 5 bases and J by 0 bases, with 13 bases between the two germline ends. Germline V gives CDR1 LNHDA, CDR2 SQIVND (reference sequence). Generated by immunoSEQ multiplex PCR, the TCRdb table keeps only in-frame clones and is missing some. The data contain 80,000 to 100,000 clones, under 90% of them singletons. Here the sequenced sample was unstimulated CD4+ T cells sorted from spleen or lymph node cells, taken before intestinal transplant. V is TRBV19 and J is TRBJ1-1; perhaps TRBD1 as D (6 bases). The TCR comes from a human donor who received an intestinal transplant. In nucleotides, the CDR3 is TGTGCCAGTAGTCTAGGACAGCCCATGAACACTGAAGCTTTCTTT. As protein: CASSLGQPMNTEAFF.